The clone carrying this T cell receptor (beta chain) was seen a single time. Data came from immunoSEQ multiplex PCR; TCRdb stores just in-frame clones and leaves some out. The sample lists approximately 340,000 clones, roughly 87% occurring once. Germline values: CDR1 DFQATT, CDR2 SNEGSKA (reference sequence). Trimming left V 3 bases short and J 2 bases short, with 14 bases between. This CDR3 region has 14 residues. This sample was included in a study of blood T cell repertoires in COVID-19. As for the study in general: Donors in the United States, Italy and Spain gave samples during acute or convalescent COVID-19. PBMCs, B-cell-depleted T cells, or T cells provided the cDNA or gDNA that made up the material.

This chain connects TRBV20-1 to TRBJ2-7; D might be TRBD1 (7 bases). Sequencing input: peripheral blood. The sequence was obtained from a man in his thirties or forties with COVID-19, enrolled during active disease. The CDR3 loop reads CSASAGQLAYEQYF. DNA of the CDR3: TGCAGTGCTAGTGCGGGACAGCTAGCCTACGAGCAGTACTTC.